These 20 T cell receptor beta chains share one sample of origin, sequenced in a study of CD8 T cells in ankylosing spondylitis. MiXCR was run by TCRdb on the 5' RACE reads, yielding one entry per CDR3 protein. Of 300,000 to 400,000 distinct CDR3 sequences in the sample, 20% to 25% were seen once. The sample was blood, either unsorted or a sorted T cell fraction (not recorded which). The origin of the receptors is a male donor with ankylosing spondylitis or in good health (not recorded which).

This clonotype was counted between two and nine times. The genes are TRBV27 and TRBJ2-1; the D is unclear. The germline V gene has CDR1 MNHEY and CDR2 SMNVEV (reference sequence). CDR3 length equals 13 residues. V was trimmed by 3 bases and J by 3 bases, leaving 6 bases between them. The CDR3: CASSFTIYNEQFF. In DNA form, the CDR3 reads TGTGCCAGCAGTTTTACCATCTACAATGAGCAGTTCTTC.

The chain uses TRBV11-2 and TRBJ2-5; TRBD1 or TRBD2 may be the D gene (5 bases each). Germline lookup yields CDR1 SGHAT and CDR2 FQNNGV. The ends were cut back, 10 bases at V and 9 bases at J, with 18 bases in the middle. The CDR3 loop spans 12 amino acids. The CDR3 nucleotides are TGTGCCACCGGGACGGACGGAAGGTCCCAGTACTTC. This gives the protein CATGTDGRSQYF.

V is TRBV28 and J is TRBJ2-3, with D perhaps being TRBD1 or TRBD2 (5 bases each). This CDR3 has 15 residues. The V gene's germline CDR1 is MDHEN and CDR2 SYDVKM. The V and J ends lost 6 bases and 3 bases respectively, with 16 bases between them. DNA of the CDR3: TGTGCCAGCAGCGGGACGCCGAGTATTACAGATACGCAGTATTTT. Translated, it gives CASSGTPSITDTQYF.

This clonotype was seen many times. The chain couples TRBV20-1 to TRBJ2-1; D might be TRBD1 or TRBD2, each matching 6 bases. This CDR3 is 15 amino acids long. Per germline, CDR1 DFQATT and CDR2 SNEGSKA (reference sequence). V lost 1 base and J 0 bases, leaving 10 bases between the germline ends. Here the CDR3 reads CSARGRGRSYNEQFF. CDR3 sequence (DNA): TGCAGTGCTAGAGGCCGGGGGCGCTCCTACAATGAGCAGTTCTTC.

The rearrangement uses TRBV6-4 and TRBJ2-3; 7 nucleotides align to TRBD2. CDR1 is MRHNA, CDR2 SNTAGT, per germline. After removal of 7 bases from V and 2 bases from J, the junction contained 6 bases not matched to a gene. The CDR3 runs to 14 residues. CDR3 DNA: TGTGCCAGCAAAACTAGCGCGGACACAGATACGCAGTATTTT. Protein: CASKTSADTDTQYF.

This clonotype was seen only once. The rearrangement links TRBV9 to TRBJ2-5; D may match TRBD1 or TRBD2 (5 bases each). The germline V gene encodes CDR1 SGDLS and CDR2 YYNGEE. The V end lost 0 bases, the J end lost 5 bases, and 14 bases lay between the germline ends. The CDR3 is made up of 15 amino acids. CDR3 nucleotides: TGTGCCAGCAGCGTAGCGAAGGGGACCGGGGAGACCCAGTACTTC. This gives the protein CASSVAKGTGETQYF.

Relative to its sample, this clonotype is medium-sized. The gene calls are TRBV6-4 and TRBJ2-3, with D uncertain. In germline, CDR1 is MRHNA, CDR2 SNTAGT. Trimming cost V 3 bases and J 0 bases, with 7 bases left between them. This CDR3 spans 14 amino acids. The CDR3 DNA follows: TGTGCCAGCAGTGAAGACGGTAGCACAGATACGCAGTATTTT. It yields the protein CASSEDGSTDTQYF.

The genes are TRBV4-1 and TRBJ1-5, with D possibly matching TRBD1 (5 bases). Germline CDR1 MGHRA, CDR2 YSYEKL. CDR3 length equals 15 residues. V was cut by 3 bases and J by 0 bases, with 9 bases left in between. In nucleotides, the CDR3 is TGCGCCAGCAGCCAGACAGTTTCTAGCAATCAGCCCCAGCATTTT. As protein: CASSQTVSSNQPQHF.

This clonotype was counted between two and nine times. The rearrangement links TRBV7-9 to TRBJ1-2; 8 bases match TRBD1. V lost 7 bases to trimming and J lost 5 bases; unmatched junction nucleotides: 6. Germline V gene lookup returns CDR1 SEHNR and CDR2 FQNEAQ (reference sequence). The CDR3 spans 13 residues. CDR3 bases: TGTGCCAGCACCGGACAGGGTATATATGGCTACACCTTC. This encodes CASTGQGIYGYTF.

This clonotype was seen a few times. The V and J genes are TRBV12-3 or TRBV12-4 and TRBJ1-5; D is unresolved. This CDR3 region has 15 residues. V was shortened by 3 bases and J by 0 bases, with 9 bases between the two germline ends. The CDR3 bases are TGTGCCAGCAGTTTTGGAGACTTTAGCAATCAGCCCCAGCATTTT. Translation gives CASSFGDFSNQPQHF.

This chain joins TRBV28 and TRBJ2-7; D perhaps matches TRBD2 (7 bases). Trimming shortened V by 3 bases and J by 6 bases, and 9 bases separated the two germline ends. CDR1 is MDHEN, CDR2 SYDVKM, per germline. The length of the CDR3 is 12 residues. The CDR3 sequence: CASSFGGLEQYF. Here the CDR3 DNA reads TGTGCCAGCAGTTTCGGGGGGCTCGAGCAGTACTTC.

This clonotype came up a few times. The rearrangement uses TRBV30 and TRBJ2-3; D perhaps matches TRBD2 (7 bases). Trimming shortened V by 0 bases and J by 4 bases, and 11 bases separated the two germline ends. This CDR3 spans 14 amino acids. Germline V gene sequence: CDR1 GTSNPN, CDR2 SVGIG (reference sequence). CDR3 in amino acids: CAWSVLGGPDTQYF. Written as DNA, the CDR3 is TGTGCCTGGAGTGTACTGGGGGGGCCAGATACGCAGTATTTT.

This clonotype was recorded a few times. The rearrangement joins TRBV30 to TRBJ1-2; D possibly corresponds to TRBD1 (5 bases). V was trimmed by 7 bases and J by 6 bases, leaving 12 bases between them. This CDR3 has 11 amino acids. The germline CDR1 and CDR2 sequences are GTSNPN and SVGIG (reference sequence). CDR3 DNA sequence: TGTGCCTCACTCGGGGGGAATGGCTACACCTTC. Translating it yields CASLGGNGYTF.

The gene calls are TRBV12-3 or TRBV12-4 and TRBJ2-1; D uncertain. This CDR3 comprises 14 residues. Trimming removed 1 base from V and 5 bases from J, with 9 bases in between. The CDR3 spells CASSLVRPDNEQFF. The CDR3 DNA follows: TGTGCCAGCAGTTTAGTCAGACCTGACAATGAGCAGTTCTTC.

This clonotype came up once. The V gene is TRBV3-1, the J gene TRBJ2-7; weak D call: TRBD1 (5 bases). The V end was cut by 4 bases, the J end by 3 bases, with 10 bases between. The CDR3 totals 13 residues. Germline assignment: CDR1 LGHDT and CDR2 YNNKEL (reference sequence). CDR3 DNA: TGTGCCAGCAGCCCGACAGTTTTCTACGAGCAGTACTTC. Translated: CASSPTVFYEQYF.

The gene calls are TRBV12-3 or TRBV12-4 and TRBJ2-7; TRBD1 aligns across 7 bases. J lost 2 bases, V lost 1 base, and 5 bases had no gene match. The CDR3 spans 15 residues. CDR3 region: CASSLEVTGTYEQYF. The DNA of the CDR3 is TGTGCCAGCAGTTTAGAGGTGACAGGGACCTACGAGCAGTACTTC.

This clonotype was counted a few times. The V gene is TRBV25-1, the J gene TRBJ1-3; 8 nucleotides match TRBD1. Trimming took 6 bases from V and 0 from J; bases not matched to a gene: 4. The CDR3 is made up of 15 amino acids. From germline, CDR1 is MGHDK and CDR2 SYGVNS. The CDR3 sequence: CASSQTGDSGNTIYF. Written as DNA, the CDR3 is TGTGCCAGCAGCCAGACAGGGGACTCTGGAAACACCATATATTTT.

This clonotype was counted only a few times. This chain links TRBV11-1 with TRBJ2-3, with 12 bases identical to TRBD2. CDR3 size: 19 residues. V was clipped by 6 bases and J by 3 bases; unmatched bases: 16. Germline assignment: CDR1 SGHAT and CDR2 FQDESV (reference sequence). The CDR3 DNA follows: TGTGCCAGCAGACTCTTAGGTACTAGCGGGGGGCCGGGTACAGATACGCAGTATTTT. Its translation: CASRLLGTSGGPGTDTQYF.

The rearrangement uses TRBV4-1 and TRBJ2-7; 9 nucleotides agree with TRBD2. V lost 3 bases and J lost 4; bases outside the gene matches: 10. Per the germline V gene, CDR1 is MGHRA and CDR2 is YSYEKL. The CDR3 is made up of 16 amino acids. CDR3 in amino acids: CASSQSPLAGPYEQYF. CDR3 coding DNA: TGCGCCAGCAGCCAGTCGCCCCTAGCGGGGCCTTACGAGCAGTACTTC.

The CDR3 coding sequence is TGTGCCAGCAGTGAAAGGACTAGCGGGGACGGGGAGCTGTTTTTT. Its protein product is CASSERTSGDGELFF. This chain uses TRBV2 with TRBJ2-2; TRBD2 agrees at 12 bases. The CDR3 consists of 15 residues. With 2 bases clipped from V and 7 bases from J, the junction kept 2 bases outside the gene matches. Per the germline V gene, CDR1 is SNHLY and CDR2 is FYNNEI. The full variable domain, in which reference TRBV2 and TRBJ2-2 provide the parts outside the CDR3, is EPEVTQTPSHQVTQMGQEVILRCVPISNHLYFYWYRQILGQKVEFLVSFYNNEISEKSEIFDDQFSVERPDGSNFTLKIRSTKLEDSAMYFCASSERTSGDGELFFGEGSRLTVL.